This is a list of T cell receptor beta chains from one sample in a study of PD-L1 blockade in urothelial cancer. The method was immunoSEQ multiplex PCR; TCRdb's version includes in-frame clones alone and lacks a portion of them. Counted here are fewer than 40,000 clones, approximately 90% occurring once; the ten biggest clones make up around 11%. Here the sequenced sample was PBMCs, taken around atezolizumab (anti-PD-L1) treatment. The origin of the receptors is a woman aged 55-70 years with urothelial cancer. The CDR3 runs from the conserved cysteine through the conserved F or W. Fields, in order: CDR3 protein, CDR3 DNA, J gene, D gene, clone size, V gene. D genes are given only for firm matches. Some rows mark clone size as missing; the rest say once, few, many or name a class of expanded clone.

CAISEWGGTGIGETQYF,TGTGCCATCAGTGAGTGGGGAGGGACGGGGATAGGAGAGACCCAGTACTTC,TRBJ2-5,TRBD2,few,TRBV10-3
CASRRVPAGLAEEYNEQFF,TGTGCCAGCAGGAGGGTCCCAGCGGGACTAGCAGAAGAATACAATGAGCAGTTCTTC,TRBJ2-1,TRBD2,NA,TRBV7-9
CASSSGLAGKNEQFF,TGTGCCAGCAGTTCGGGACTAGCGGGGAAAAATGAGCAGTTCTTC,TRBJ2-1,TRBD2,NA,TRBV27
CASSYWLEGPYEQYF,TGTGCCAGCAGTTACTGGCTGGAGGGACCCTACGAGCAGTACTTC,TRBJ2-7,NA,NA,TRBV6-5
CASSLRSSGTKETQYF,TGTGCCAGCAGCTTGAGGAGTAGCGGGACTAAAGAGACCCAGTACTTC,TRBJ2-5,TRBD2,NA,TRBV5-4
CASTTLDSDNQPQHF,TGTGCCAGCACCACGCTAGACAGTGACAATCAGCCCCAGCATTTT,TRBJ1-5,NA,once,TRBV28
CASSPQSRATNEKLFF,TGTGCCAGCAGCCCTCAATCCAGGGCGACTAATGAAAAACTGTTTTTT,TRBJ1-4,NA,NA,TRBV7-8
CASSNAQGYEQYF,TGCGCCAGCAGCAACGCCCAGGGTTACGAGCAGTACTTC,TRBJ2-7,NA,NA,TRBV5-1
CASSLGKAGRVHEKLFF,TGCGCCAGCAGCTTGGGTAAAGCTGGCAGGGTACATGAAAAACTGTTTTTT,TRBJ1-4,NA,NA,TRBV5-1
CASTRGLAAAYEQYF,TGTGCCAGCACTCGGGGACTAGCGGCCGCCTACGAGCAGTACTTC,TRBJ2-7,TRBD2,NA,TRBV6-5
CASSPPWTGTSEAFF,TGTGCCAGCTCACCACCGTGGACAGGAACCAGTGAAGCTTTCTTT,TRBJ1-1,TRBD1,NA,TRBV18
CASSRLALSTDTQYF,TGTGCCAGCAGCCGACTAGCGCTTAGCACAGATACGCAGTATTTT,TRBJ2-3,TRBD2,NA,TRBV7-3
CVCAGGYEQYF,TGTGTCTGCGCAGGGGGATACGAGCAGTACTTC,TRBJ2-7,TRBD1,NA,TRBV28
CASSELRENQPQHF,TGTGCCAGCAGTGAACTCAGGGAAAATCAGCCCCAGCATTTT,TRBJ1-5,NA,NA,TRBV2
CASRLVTEAFF,TGTGCAAGTCGCTTAGTAACTGAAGCTTTCTTT,TRBJ1-1,NA,NA,TRBV12-2
CSAPGQGNQETQYF,TGCAGCGCTCCCGGGCAGGGTAACCAAGAGACCCAGTACTTC,TRBJ2-5,NA,once,TRBV29-1
CASNSINSNQPQHF,TGTGCCAGCAACAGTATCAATAGCAATCAGCCCCAGCATTTT,TRBJ1-5,NA,few,TRBV27
CASSHPDYAEQFF,TGTGCCAGCAGCCACCCTGACTATGCTGAGCAGTTCTTC,TRBJ2-1,NA,NA,TRBV7-3
CASRRAGGYNEQFF,TGTGCCAGCAGACGAGCGGGGGGATACAATGAGCAGTTCTTC,TRBJ2-1,TRBD2,NA,TRBV25-1
CAWGGQGQETQYF,TGTGCCTGGGGGGGACAGGGACAAGAGACCCAGTACTTC,TRBJ2-5,TRBD1,NA,TRBV30
CASSDGRGGNTIYF,TGTGCCAGCTCAGACGGCCGGGGAGGAAACACCATATATTTT,TRBJ1-3,NA,NA,TRBV18
CASSRTGYEQYF,TGTGCCAGCAGCCGCACAGGGTACGAGCAGTACTTC,TRBJ2-7,NA,NA,TRBV6-6
CASSQEGTGAAETQYF,TGCGCCAGCAGCCAAGAGGGGACAGGGGCCGCGGAGACCCAGTACTTC,TRBJ2-5,TRBD1,NA,TRBV4-3
CASSRTQGNYGYTF,TGTGCCAGCAGCCGAACACAGGGGAACTATGGCTACACCTTC,TRBJ1-2,TRBD1,NA,TRBV7-9
CASTGLAGGYEQFF,TGTGCCAGCACGGGACTAGCGGGAGGCTATGAGCAGTTCTTC,TRBJ2-1,TRBD2,NA,TRBV7-8
CATSALGSISANEQFF,TGTGCCACCAGTGCCCTCGGGAGCATTTCGGCCAATGAGCAGTTCTTC,TRBJ2-1,NA,NA,TRBV15
CASSPGQGNEKLFF,TGTGCCAGCAGTCCGGGACAGGGGAATGAAAAACTGTTTTTT,TRBJ1-4,TRBD1,NA,TRBV6-5
CASSRGQFYGYTF,TGCGCCAGCAGCCGTGGACAGTTCTATGGCTACACCTTC,TRBJ1-2,NA,NA,TRBV4-1
CASSETSGPYEQYF,TGTGCCAGCAGTGAGACTAGCGGGCCCTACGAGCAGTACTTC,TRBJ2-7,TRBD2,NA,TRBV9
CASSSSGTLGEQYF,TGTGCCAGTAGCTCGAGCGGGACGCTGGGCGAGCAGTACTTC,TRBJ2-7,TRBD2,NA,TRBV19
CASSDGLADYNEQFF,TGTGCCAGCAGCGACGGACTAGCGGACTACAATGAGCAGTTCTTC,TRBJ2-1,TRBD2,NA,TRBV7-9
CASSSPGLGVDEQYF,TGCGCCAGCAGCTCCCCGGGACTAGGGGTTGATGAGCAGTACTTC,TRBJ2-7,TRBD2,NA,TRBV5-1
CASSSHIAGGNTQYF,TGTGCCAGCAGCAGTCACATAGCGGGGGGGAATACGCAGTATTTT,TRBJ2-3,TRBD2,NA,TRBV5-4
CASNLGQDSYEQYF,TGTGCCAGCAACTTGGGACAGGACTCCTACGAGCAGTACTTC,TRBJ2-7,TRBD1,NA,TRBV7-9
CASSVDRGGNQPQHF,TGTGCCAGCAGCGTGGACAGGGGCGGCAATCAGCCCCAGCATTTT,TRBJ1-5,TRBD1,NA,TRBV7-8
CASGDRGNQPQHF,TGTGCCAGCGGAGACAGGGGCAATCAGCCCCAGCATTTT,TRBJ1-5,TRBD1,NA,TRBV7-2
CASSTVSPRTGLSYEQYF,TGTGCCAGCAGCACAGTCTCTCCTAGGACAGGGCTCTCCTACGAGCAGTACTTC,TRBJ2-7,TRBD1,NA,TRBV28
CASTRPGQGVGYTF,TGTGCCAGCACCCGACCGGGACAGGGGGTCGGCTACACCTTC,TRBJ1-2,TRBD1,NA,TRBV27
CASSPDRGEETQYF,TGTGCCAGCTCACCCGACAGGGGGGAAGAGACCCAGTACTTC,TRBJ2-5,TRBD1,NA,TRBV18
CASRGGDRHEQFF,TGTGCCAGCAGGGGAGGGGACCGTCATGAGCAGTTCTTC,TRBJ2-1,TRBD2,NA,TRBV27
CASSEGTGIQEQFF,TGTGCCAGCAGTGAAGGGACAGGGATTCAGGAGCAGTTCTTC,TRBJ2-1,TRBD1,NA,TRBV2
CASSLGRGRNTEAFF,TGTGCCAGCAGTTTAGGGAGGGGACGGAATACTGAAGCTTTCTTT,TRBJ1-1,NA,NA,TRBV28
CASSYGRGREQYF,TGTGCCAGCAGTTACGGGCGGGGCCGGGAGCAGTACTTC,TRBJ2-7,NA,NA,TRBV6-5
CASSSGTSGIDGELFF,TGTGCCAGCAGCAGCGGGACTAGCGGGATTGACGGGGAGCTGTTTTTT,TRBJ2-2,TRBD2,few,TRBV7-2
CASSDMTSGGTDTQYF,TGTGCCAGTAGCGACATGACGAGCGGGGGCACAGATACGCAGTATTTT,TRBJ2-3,TRBD2,NA,TRBV19
CASSSTLTLQDYTF,TGTGCCAGCAGCTCGACCCTTACCCTCCAGGACTACACCTTC,TRBJ1-2,NA,NA,TRBV7-8
CASKLREGSNEQFF,TGTGCCAGCAAGTTGCGGGAGGGCTCCAATGAGCAGTTCTTC,TRBJ2-1,TRBD2,NA,TRBV9
CASSSRTSGGETQYF,TGTGCCAGCAGTTCCCGGACTAGCGGAGGAGAGACCCAGTACTTC,TRBJ2-5,TRBD2,NA,TRBV27
CASSRDRAGEQFF,TGTGCCAGCTCACGCGACAGGGCTGGTGAGCAGTTCTTC,TRBJ2-1,TRBD1,NA,TRBV18
CASSPGWAGRRDTQYF,TGTGCCAGCAGTCCGGGTTGGGCGGGCCGGCGGGATACGCAGTATTTT,TRBJ2-3,NA,NA,TRBV28
CASSVQQGNEQFF,TGTGCCAGCAGTGTCCAGCAGGGTAATGAGCAGTTCTTC,TRBJ2-1,NA,NA,TRBV6-1
CASSLDIPEHLSGNTIYF,TGTGCCAGCAGCTTAGATATTCCAGAACATCTCTCTGGAAACACCATATATTTT,TRBJ1-3,NA,NA,TRBV7-6
CASSLGTSGSGEQFF,TGTGCCAGCAGCTTAGGAACTAGCGGGAGTGGTGAGCAGTTCTTC,TRBJ2-1,TRBD2,NA,TRBV7-9